This T cell receptor beta chain was identified during a study of shared clonotypes between healthy human individuals (dated by TCRdb to about 2020). For the study in its entirety: The cohort comprised two women and three men aged 18 to 49 years. Between about 0.85 and 9.5 billion PBMCs per donor were obtained by leukapheresis. Per donor, three plates each were used for CD4 naive and CD4 memory, two for CD8 naive, and one for CD8 memory. To estimate repertoire size and how much clonotype sharing occurs between individuals, the study deeply sequenced the blood TCR repertoires of five healthy adults. To increase sequencing depth and limit assay-specific biases, different laboratories used diverse techniques to prepare libraries and sequence TCR repertoires.

Donors were healthy HIV-negative adults with no recently reported acute infections or vaccinations. Every donor was a Caucasian adult living in Nashville, Tennessee, USA. CD4+ T cells were enriched by magnetic negative selection, after which naive cells were positively selected on CD45RA and the negative fraction was taken as the memory subset. Blood was collected by leukapheresis, and PBMCs were isolated by Ficoll-Histopaque density gradient centrifugation and then cryopreserved in liquid nitrogen vapor phase. Analytical flow cytometry was used to check the purity and quantity of each magnetically sorted T cell population. Each sorted fraction had its genomic DNA isolated and then quantified by UV absorbance on a Nanodrop 2000c. Results and caveats for the whole study, not just this receptor: Naive subsets generally had larger estimated clonotype richness than memory subsets did. Even with the large sequencing depth, rarefaction of the sorted-subset datasets indicated that sequencing was incomplete. About 5% of naive CD4, roughly 3.6% of naive CD8, around 2.3% of memory CD4, and 0.35% to 0.4% of memory CD8 clonotypes were shared across several donors. Sampling was restricted to blood, and TCR repertoires in tissue are likely to differ from TCR repertoires in blood. Because the study included a small number of donors, the genetic and exposure-history diversity represented was limited. Pairwise subsampling led to the expectation that sequencing depth would affect the degree of clonotype sharing among donors. Compared with non-shared clonotypes, clonotypes shared by all four sorted-subset donors had higher generation probabilities.

TCR CDR3 regions were amplified from genomic DNA by multiplex PCR using the deep immunoSEQ assay. Extracted genomic DNA from each cell subset was spread evenly across all wells of several immunoSEQ 96-well plates, with each plate serving as a replicate. For sorted subsets, each replicate PCR was loaded with about 200 ng genomic DNA, equivalent to approximately 33,000 T cell genomes. Purified libraries were measured with a Qubit 3.0 fluorometer, size-checked on a Bioanalyzer 2100, and measured again with the KAPA Library Quantification kit. Every immunoSEQ 96-well plate was sequenced on a dedicated single-read 150-cycle Illumina NextSeq 550 flow cell. The source study handled its data this way. Because the immunoSEQ output included only junctional sequences and no quality scores, the filtering could not be the same as the filtering used for full-length reads. Sequences were annotated with PyIR, a Python wrapper for IgBLAST v1.9, using IMGT germline references to assign V/J genes and CDR3. Reads with weak V/J assignments (E-value above 1e-6), missing CDR3, stop codons, out-of-frame junctions, or ambiguous translated residues were removed. V3J clonotypes were defined as sequences sharing an identical inferred V gene, J gene, and CDR3 amino acid sequence. To compute the percentage overlap between repertoires, the number of shared unique clonotypes was divided by the size of the smaller repertoire. Three approaches were used to assess repertoire richness: RTK rarefaction, the Chao1 estimator, and Recon v2.1 estimates of unobserved clonotypes. Generation probabilities were computed with OLGA for all TCRbeta clonotypes obtained by the gDNA method from several donors. Here the immuneACCESS table is served through TCRdb, limited to in-frame sequences with V and J called. Missing clones are a known gap in these copies; in checked studies unresolved V genes cover under half, and the rest lacks a known reason. V and J calls and clone size are copied from that table; D and trimming were computed from the DNA. The sample includes 850,000 to 1,200,000 clones, with roughly 80% observed a single time. The ten largest clones represent 1.2% to 1.5% of the sample.

Note on this clone: The antigen it binds to is not known. Base qualities are not recorded, but no much larger clone differs from it by a single base.

The receptor was isolated from a man aged 18-30 years in good health. The sequenced sample was memory CD4+ T cells sorted from blood. This specimen's cell subset or site label, per the study, means: CD45RA-negative fraction.

The nucleotide sequence reads as follows: TGTGCCAGCAGTTCCCACAGGGTTCAGCCCCAGCATTTT. This codes for CASSSHRVQPQHF. This chain joins TRBV7-2 to TRBJ1-5; the D gene is possibly TRBD1, with 6 bases matching. Taken from the germline V gene, the CDR1 and CDR2 loops are SGHTA and FQGNSA. Deletion took 6 bases off V and 6 bases off J, with a span of 12 bases between the germline ends. The CDR3 measures 13 amino acids from cysteine to phenylalanine. Only CDR3 DNA remains: 39 bases, in frame from the first base.